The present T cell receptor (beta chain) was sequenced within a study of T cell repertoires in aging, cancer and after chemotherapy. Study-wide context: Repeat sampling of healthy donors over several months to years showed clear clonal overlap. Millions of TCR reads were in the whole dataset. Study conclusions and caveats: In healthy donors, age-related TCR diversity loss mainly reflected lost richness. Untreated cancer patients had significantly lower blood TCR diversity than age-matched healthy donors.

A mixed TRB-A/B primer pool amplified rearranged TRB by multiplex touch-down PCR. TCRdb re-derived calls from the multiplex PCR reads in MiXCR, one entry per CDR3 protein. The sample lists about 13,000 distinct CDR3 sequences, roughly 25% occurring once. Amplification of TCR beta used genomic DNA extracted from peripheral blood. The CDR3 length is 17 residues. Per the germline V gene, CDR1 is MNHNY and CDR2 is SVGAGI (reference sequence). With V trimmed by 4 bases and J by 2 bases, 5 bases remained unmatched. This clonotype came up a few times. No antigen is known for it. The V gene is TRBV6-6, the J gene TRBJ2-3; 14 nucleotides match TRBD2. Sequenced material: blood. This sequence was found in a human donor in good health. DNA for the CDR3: TGTGCCAGCAGTTCGGGACTAGCGGGGGCCTTCACAGATACGCAGTATTTT. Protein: CASSSGLAGAFTDTQYF.